This T cell receptor beta chain was documented in a study of blood T cell repertoires in COVID-19. Method: immunoSEQ multiplex PCR; TCRdb's copy keeps in-frame clones and lacks some. The sample consists of about 140,000 clones, approximately 84% of them appearing once. The CDR3 spans 16 residues. V lost 0 bases to trimming and J lost 5 bases; unmatched junction nucleotides: 7. Germline CDR1 MGHRA, CDR2 YSYEKL. The receptor comes from a woman aged 60-70 years with acute or convalescent COVID-19. The sample taken for sequencing was peripheral blood. V is TRBV4-1 and J is TRBJ2-7, with TRBD2 matching over 10 bases. The CDR3 protein is CASSQELAGDVDEQYF. The CDR3 DNA follows: TGCGCCAGCAGCCAAGAGCTAGCGGGAGATGTCGACGAGCAGTACTTC.